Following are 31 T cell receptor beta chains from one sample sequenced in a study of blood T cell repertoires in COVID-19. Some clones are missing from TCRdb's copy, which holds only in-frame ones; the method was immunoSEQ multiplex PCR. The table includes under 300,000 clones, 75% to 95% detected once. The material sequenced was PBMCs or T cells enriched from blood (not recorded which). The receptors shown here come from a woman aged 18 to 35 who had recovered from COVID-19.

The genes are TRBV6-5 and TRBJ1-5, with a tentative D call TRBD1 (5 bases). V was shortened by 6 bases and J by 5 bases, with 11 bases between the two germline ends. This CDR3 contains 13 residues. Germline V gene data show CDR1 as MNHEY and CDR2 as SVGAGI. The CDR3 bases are TGTGCCAGCAGCTCGGACACCGATCAGCCCCAGCATTTT. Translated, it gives CASSSDTDQPQHF.

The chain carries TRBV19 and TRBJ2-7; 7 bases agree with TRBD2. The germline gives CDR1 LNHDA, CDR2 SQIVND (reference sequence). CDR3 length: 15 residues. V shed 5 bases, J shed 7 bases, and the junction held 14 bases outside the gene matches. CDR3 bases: TGTGCCAGTAGTGTGACTAGCATGGTCGGGGGGGAGCAGTACTTC. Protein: CASSVTSMVGGEQYF.

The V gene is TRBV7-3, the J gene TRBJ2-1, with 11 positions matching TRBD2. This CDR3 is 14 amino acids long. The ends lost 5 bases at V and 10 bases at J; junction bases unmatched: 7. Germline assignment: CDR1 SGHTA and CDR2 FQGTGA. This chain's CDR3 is CASSPLAGVGEQFF. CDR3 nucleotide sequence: TGTGCCAGCAGCCCACTAGCGGGAGTAGGGGAGCAGTTCTTC.

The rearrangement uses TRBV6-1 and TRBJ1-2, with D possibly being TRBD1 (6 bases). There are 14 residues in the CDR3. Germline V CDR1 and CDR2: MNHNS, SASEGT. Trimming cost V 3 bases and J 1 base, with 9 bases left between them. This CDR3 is CASSEDSLNYGYTF. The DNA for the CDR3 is TGTGCCAGCAGTGAGGACAGCCTTAACTATGGCTACACCTTC.

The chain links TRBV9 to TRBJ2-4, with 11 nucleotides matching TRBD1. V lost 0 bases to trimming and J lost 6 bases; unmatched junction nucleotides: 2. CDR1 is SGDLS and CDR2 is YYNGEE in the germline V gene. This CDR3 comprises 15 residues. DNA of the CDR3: TGTGCCAGCAGCGTAGACGGGACAGGGGGAAACATTCAGTACTTC. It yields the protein CASSVDGTGGNIQYF.

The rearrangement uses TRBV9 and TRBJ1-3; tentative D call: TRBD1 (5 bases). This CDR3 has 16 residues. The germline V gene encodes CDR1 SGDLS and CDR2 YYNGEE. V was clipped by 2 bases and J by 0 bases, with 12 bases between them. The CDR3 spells CASSVASDSSGNTIYF. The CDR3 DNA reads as TGTGCCAGCAGCGTGGCCTCAGACAGCTCTGGAAACACCATATATTTT.

CDR3 sequence reads: CASSLGQGAEAFF. CDR3 sequence (DNA): TGTGCCAGCAGTTTAGGCCAGGGTGCTGAAGCTTTCTTT. V gene TRBV28 combines with J gene TRBJ1-1; tentative D call: TRBD1 (5 bases). This CDR3 comprises 13 residues. Trimming shortened V by 2 bases and J by 6 bases, and 10 bases separated the two germline ends. Germline-derived CDR1 and CDR2 are MDHEN and SYDVKM.

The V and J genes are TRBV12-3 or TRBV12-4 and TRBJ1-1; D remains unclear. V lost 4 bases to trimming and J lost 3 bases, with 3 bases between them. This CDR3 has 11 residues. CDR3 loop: CASSSYTEAFF. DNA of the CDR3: TGTGCCAGCAGTTCATACACTGAAGCTTTCTTT.

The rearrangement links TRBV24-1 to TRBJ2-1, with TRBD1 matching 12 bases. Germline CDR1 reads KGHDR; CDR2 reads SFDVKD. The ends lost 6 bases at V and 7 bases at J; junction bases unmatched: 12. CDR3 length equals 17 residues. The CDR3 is CATSRTVGQGARNEQFF. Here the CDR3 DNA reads TGTGCCACCAGTCGAACAGTGGGACAGGGGGCGAGAAATGAGCAGTTCTTC.

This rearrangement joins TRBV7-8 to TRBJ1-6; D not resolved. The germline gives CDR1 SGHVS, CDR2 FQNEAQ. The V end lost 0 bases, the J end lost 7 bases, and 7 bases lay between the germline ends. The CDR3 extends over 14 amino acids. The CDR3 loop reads CASSLAQANSPLHF. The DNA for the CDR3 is TGTGCCAGCAGCTTAGCCCAGGCAAATTCACCCCTCCACTTT. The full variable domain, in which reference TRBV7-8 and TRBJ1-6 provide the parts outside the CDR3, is GAGVSQSPRYKVAKRGQDVALRCDPISGHVSLFWYQQALGQGPEFLTYFQNEAQLDKSGLPSDRFFAERPEGSVSTLKIQRTQQEDSAVYLCASSLAQANSPLHFGNGTRLTVT.

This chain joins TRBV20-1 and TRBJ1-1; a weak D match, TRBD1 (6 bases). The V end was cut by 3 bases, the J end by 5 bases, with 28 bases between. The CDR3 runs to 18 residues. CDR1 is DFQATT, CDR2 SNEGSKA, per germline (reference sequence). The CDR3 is CSASDQWWGGAGSTEAFF. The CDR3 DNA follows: TGCAGTGCTAGTGACCAATGGTGGGGGGGCGCCGGAAGTACTGAAGCTTTCTTT.

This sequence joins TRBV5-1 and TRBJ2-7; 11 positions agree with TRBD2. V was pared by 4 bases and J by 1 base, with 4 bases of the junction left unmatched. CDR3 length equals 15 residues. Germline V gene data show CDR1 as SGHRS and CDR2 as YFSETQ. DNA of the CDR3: TGCGCCAGCAGCATCACTAGCGGGAGTTCCTACGAGCAGTACTTC. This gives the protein CASSITSGSSYEQYF.

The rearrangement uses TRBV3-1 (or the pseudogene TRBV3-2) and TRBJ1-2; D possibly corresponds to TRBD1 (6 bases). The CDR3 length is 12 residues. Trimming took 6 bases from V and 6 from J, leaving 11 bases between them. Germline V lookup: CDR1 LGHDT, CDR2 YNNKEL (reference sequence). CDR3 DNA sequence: TGTGCCAGCAGAGGACAGCCGGATGGCTACACCTTC. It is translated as CASRGQPDGYTF.

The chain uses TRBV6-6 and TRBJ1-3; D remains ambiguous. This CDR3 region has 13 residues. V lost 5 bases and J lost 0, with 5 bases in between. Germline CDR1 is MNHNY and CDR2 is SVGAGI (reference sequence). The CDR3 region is CASSTSSGNTIYF. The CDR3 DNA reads TGTGCCAGCAGTACGAGCTCTGGAAACACCATATATTTT.

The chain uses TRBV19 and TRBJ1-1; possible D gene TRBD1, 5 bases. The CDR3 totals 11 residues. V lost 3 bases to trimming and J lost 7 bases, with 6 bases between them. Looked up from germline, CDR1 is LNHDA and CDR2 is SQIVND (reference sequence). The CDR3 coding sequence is TGTGCCAGTAGTATGGGGGGTGAAGCTTTCTTT. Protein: CASSMGGEAFF.

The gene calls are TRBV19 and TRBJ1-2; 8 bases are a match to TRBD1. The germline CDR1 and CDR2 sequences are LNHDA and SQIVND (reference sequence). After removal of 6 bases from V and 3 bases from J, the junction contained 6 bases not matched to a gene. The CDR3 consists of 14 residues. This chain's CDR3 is CASSRQGRDYGYTF. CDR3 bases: TGTGCCAGTAGCAGACAGGGGAGGGACTATGGCTACACCTTC. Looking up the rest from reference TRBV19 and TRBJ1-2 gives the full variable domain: DGGITQSPKYLFRKEGQNVTLSCEQNLNHDAMYWYRQDPGQGLRLIYYSQIVNDFQKGDIAEGYSVSREKKESFPLTVTSAQKNPTAFYLCASSRQGRDYGYTFGSGTRLTVV.

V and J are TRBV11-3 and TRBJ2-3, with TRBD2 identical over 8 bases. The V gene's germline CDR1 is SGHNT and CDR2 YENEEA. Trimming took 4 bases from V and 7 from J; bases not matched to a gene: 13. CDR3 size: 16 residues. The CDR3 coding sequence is TGTGCCAGCAGCTCCAAAGCGGGGGTCCCCGTATATACGCAGTATTTT. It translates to CASSSKAGVPVYTQYF.

The CDR3 bases are TGTGCCAGCAGTAGGGACAGGGAAAAGTTGAGGGGCTACACCTTC. Translation: CASSRDREKLRGYTF. The rearrangement joins TRBV27 to TRBJ1-2; 9 positions match TRBD1. Germline CDR1 reads MNHEY; CDR2 reads SMNVEV (reference sequence). V was clipped by 5 bases and J by 8 bases; unmatched bases: 12. There are 15 residues in the CDR3.

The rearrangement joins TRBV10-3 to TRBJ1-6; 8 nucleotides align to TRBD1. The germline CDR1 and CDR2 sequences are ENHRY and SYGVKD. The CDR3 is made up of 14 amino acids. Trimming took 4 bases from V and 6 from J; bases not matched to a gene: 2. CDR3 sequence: CAISVTGGNSPLHF. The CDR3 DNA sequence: TGTGCCATCAGTGTCACAGGGGGTAATTCACCCCTCCACTTT.

In DNA form, the CDR3 reads TGCGCCAGCAGCCGGGGGGAAACAGGTCCTGGTGGGGCCAACGTCCTGACTTTC. Translating it yields CASSRGETGPGGANVLTF. The chain employs TRBV5-1 and TRBJ2-6; 7 positions match TRBD2. Trimming at V came to 4 bases and at J to 3 bases, leaving 13 bases not matched to a gene. This CDR3 is 18 amino acids long. Germline CDR1 reads SGHRS; CDR2 reads YFSETQ.

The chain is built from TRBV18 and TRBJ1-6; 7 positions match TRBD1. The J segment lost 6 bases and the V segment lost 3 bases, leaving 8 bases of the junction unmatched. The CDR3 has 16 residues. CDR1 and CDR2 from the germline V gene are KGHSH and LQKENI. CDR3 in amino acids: CASSPAGGFSNSPLHF. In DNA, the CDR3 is TGTGCCAGCTCACCCGCAGGGGGATTCTCTAATTCACCCCTCCACTTT.

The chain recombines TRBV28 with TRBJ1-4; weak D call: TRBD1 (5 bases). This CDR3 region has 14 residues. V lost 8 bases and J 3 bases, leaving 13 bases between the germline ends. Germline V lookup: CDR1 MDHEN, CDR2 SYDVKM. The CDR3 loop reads CASGPGFANEKLFF. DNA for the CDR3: TGTGCCAGCGGACCAGGGTTCGCTAATGAAAAACTGTTTTTT.

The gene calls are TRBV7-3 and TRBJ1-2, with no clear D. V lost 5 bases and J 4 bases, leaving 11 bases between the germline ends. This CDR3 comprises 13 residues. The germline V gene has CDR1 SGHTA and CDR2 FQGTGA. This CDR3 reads CASSLGRGYGYTF. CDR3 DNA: TGTGCCAGCAGCCTCGGTCGAGGCTATGGCTACACCTTC.

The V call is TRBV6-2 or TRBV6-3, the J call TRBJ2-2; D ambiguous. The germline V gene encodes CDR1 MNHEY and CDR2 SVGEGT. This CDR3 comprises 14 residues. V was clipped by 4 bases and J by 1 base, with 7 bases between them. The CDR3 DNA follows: TGTGCCAGCAGTTTTAGGAGGAACACCGGGGAGCTGTTTTTT. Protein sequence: CASSFRRNTGELFF.

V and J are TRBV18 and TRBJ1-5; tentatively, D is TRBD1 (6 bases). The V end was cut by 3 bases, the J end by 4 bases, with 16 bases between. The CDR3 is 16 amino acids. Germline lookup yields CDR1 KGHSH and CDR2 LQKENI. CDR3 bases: TGTGCCAGCTCACCCCCGGGGGGGGCGGGAAATCAGCCCCAGCATTTT. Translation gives CASSPPGGAGNQPQHF.

CDR3 DNA: TGTGCCAGTAACCTTGAGTATCTGGACTATGGCTACACCTTC. It translates to CASNLEYLDYGYTF. The rearrangement links TRBV19 to TRBJ1-2; D remains unclear. Germline lookup yields CDR1 LNHDA and CDR2 SQIVND (reference sequence). The V end lost 7 bases, the J end lost 3 bases, and 15 bases lay between the germline ends. CDR3 length equals 14 residues.

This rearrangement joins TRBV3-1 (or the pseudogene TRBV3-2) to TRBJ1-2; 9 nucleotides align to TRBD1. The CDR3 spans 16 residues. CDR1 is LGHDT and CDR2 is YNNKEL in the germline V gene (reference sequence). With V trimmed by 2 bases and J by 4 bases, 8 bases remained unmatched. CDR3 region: CASSQSLLTGGYGYTF. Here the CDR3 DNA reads TGTGCCAGCAGCCAATCCCTGTTGACAGGGGGCTATGGCTACACCTTC.

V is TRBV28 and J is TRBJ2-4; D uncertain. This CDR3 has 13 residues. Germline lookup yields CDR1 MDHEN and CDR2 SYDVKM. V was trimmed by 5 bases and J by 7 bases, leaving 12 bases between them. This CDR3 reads CASSPPPENIQYF. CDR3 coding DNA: TGTGCCAGCAGTCCACCCCCGGAGAACATTCAGTACTTC.

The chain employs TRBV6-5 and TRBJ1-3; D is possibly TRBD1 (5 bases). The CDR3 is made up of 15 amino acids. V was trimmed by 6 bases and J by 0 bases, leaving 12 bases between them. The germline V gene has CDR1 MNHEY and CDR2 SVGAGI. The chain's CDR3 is CASSPWGDSGNTIYF. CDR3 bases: TGTGCCAGCAGCCCCTGGGGGGACTCTGGAAACACCATATATTTT.

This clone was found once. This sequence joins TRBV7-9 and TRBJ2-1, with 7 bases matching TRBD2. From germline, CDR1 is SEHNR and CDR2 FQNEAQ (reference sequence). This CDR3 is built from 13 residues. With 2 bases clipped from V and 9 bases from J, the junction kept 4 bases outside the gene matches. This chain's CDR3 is CASSLHGEGEQFF. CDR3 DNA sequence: TGTGCCAGCAGCTTACACGGGGAGGGTGAGCAGTTCTTC. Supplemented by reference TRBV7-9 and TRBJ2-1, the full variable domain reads DTGVSQNPRHKITKRGQNVTFRCDPISEHNRLYWYRQTLGQGPEFLTYFQNEAQLEKSRLLSDRFSAERPKGSFSTLEIQRTEQGDSAMYLCASSLHGEGEQFFGPGTRLTVL.

The CDR3 DNA is TGTGCCAGCAGCTATGCTCAGGGGGTTAACTATGGCTACACCTTC. It specifies CASSYAQGVNYGYTF. V and J are TRBV7-6 and TRBJ1-2, with 7 bases that match TRBD1. This CDR3 has 15 amino acids. After removal of 4 bases from V and 1 base from J, the junction contained 6 bases not matched to a gene. Germline CDR1 is SGHVS and CDR2 is FNYEAQ.